The entry below describes one T cell receptor (beta chain). Its specificity is not known. The sample originates from a study of long-term antiretroviral therapy in people with HIV. At least two post-ART and at least one pre-ART PBMC sample were available for each donor. Findings and limits, study-wide: Patients on ART gained diversity, which nonetheless stayed below transplant donor controls. Regardless of time point, clones expanded before ART dominated the repertoire.

This CDR3 has 14 amino acids. J gave up 11 bases and V 0 bases, and 5 bases lay outside the gene matches. Germline V gives CDR1 SGHDT, CDR2 YYEEEE. The assay, immunoSEQ v3.0, was run at survey level. Sequencing set out to capture about 40,000-50,000 T-cell genomes per sample. Generated by immunoSEQ multiplex PCR, the TCRdb table keeps only in-frame clones and is missing some. Of fewer than 30,000 clones detected, roughly 80% appear once; the ten largest clones hold about 8.2%. The sequence derives from a man aged 40-49 years with HIV. The chain is built from TRBV5-6 and TRBJ1-6, with 7 positions matching TRBD1. This specimen consisted of unsorted PBMCs, obtained 3 years after starting antiretroviral therapy. CDR3 loop: CASSLGQGTTPLHF. In nucleotides, the CDR3 is TGTGCCAGCAGCTTGGGACAGGGAACGACACCCCTCCACTTT. Variable domain in full (rest from reference TRBV5-6 and TRBJ1-6): DAGVTQSPTHLIKTRGQQVTLRCSPKSGHDTVSWYQQALGQGPQFIFQYYEEEERQRGNFPDRFSGHQFPNYSSELNVNALLLGDSALYLCASSLGQGTTPLHFGNGTRLTVT.